These T cell receptor beta chains were read from a single sample in a study of T cells in Graves' hyperthyroidism and ophthalmopathy. TCRdb reprocessed the multiplex PCR reads via MiXCR and lists one record per CDR3 protein. This sample has approximately 740,000 distinct CDR3 sequences, with about 15% found just once. Input material: blood. These TCRs come from a woman younger than 30 with Graves' hyperthyroidism. The CDR3 runs from the conserved cysteine through the conserved F or W. The D gene is left open where the match is weak. The size of a clone is reported for some rows only, either as once, few or many, or as a class for expanded clones.

cdr3_aa cdr3_nt d_call clone_size v_call cdr3_length j_call
CSVSGLAGVISEQYF TGCAGCGTTTCGGGACTAGCGGGAGTAATTAGCGAGCAGTACTTC TRBD2 many TRBV29-1 15 TRBJ2-7
CASSLSLPQATDTQYF TGTGCCAGCAGCCTTTCACTACCCCAGGCCACAGATACGCAGTATTTT NA NA TRBV7-2 16 TRBJ2-3
CAIRPGTGGAGELFF TGTGCCATCAGGCCCGGGACAGGGGGTGCCGGGGAGCTGTTTTTT TRBD1 NA TRBV10-3 15 TRBJ2-2
CASSLKQGAYEQLF TGTGCCAGCAGCTTAAAGCAGGGGGCCTACGAGCAGCTCTTC TRBD1 NA TRBV11-2 14 TRBJ2-7
CASSLRTRGYPRETQYF TGTGCCAGCAGCTTACGAACAAGGGGATACCCGAGAGAGACCCAGTACTTC NA few TRBV7-8 17 TRBJ2-5
CASRGDRYNEQFF TGTGCCAGCAGGGGAGACAGGTACAATGAGCAGTTCTTC NA NA TRBV5-4 13 TRBJ2-1
CATSDVGHFEQFF TGTGCCACCAGTGATGTGGGACATTTTGAGCAGTTCTTC NA many TRBV24-1 13 TRBJ2-1
CASSPGILNTEAFF TGTGCCAGCTCACCGGGGATCCTGAACACTGAAGCTTTCTTT NA many TRBV18 14 TRBJ1-1
CASSGLADLYNEQFF TGTGCCAGTTCGGGACTAGCGGACCTCTACAATGAGCAGTTCTTC TRBD2 many TRBV11-2 15 TRBJ2-1
CANSSSSGSTHEQYF TGTGCCAACAGCTCTTCTAGCGGGAGTACCCACGAGCAGTACTTC TRBD2 few TRBV11-3 15 TRBJ2-7
CASSQGAGGLYEQYF TGTGCCAGCAGCCAAGGTGCGGGGGGCCTCTACGAGCAGTACTTC TRBD2 many TRBV3-1 15 TRBJ2-7
CASSRSEINYGYTF TGTGCCAGCTCGAGATCTGAAATTAACTATGGCTACACCTTC NA many TRBV18 14 TRBJ1-2
CASSLDHFGALYEQYF TGTGCCAGCAGCTTAGATCATTTCGGGGCTTTATACGAGCAGTACTTC NA few TRBV11-3 16 TRBJ2-7
CASSLSLHRVRGYTF TGTGCCAGCAGTTTATCCCTCCACAGGGTTAGAGGCTACACCTTC NA few TRBV28 15 TRBJ1-2
CSARGGIYNEQFF TGCAGTGCTAGGGGCGGGATCTACAATGAGCAGTTCTTC NA NA TRBV20-1 13 TRBJ2-1
CASSYGTGRQETQYF TGTGCCAGCAGTTACGGGACAGGGCGGCAAGAGACCCAGTACTTC TRBD1 many TRBV6-5 15 TRBJ2-5
CASSPGQGADTEAFF TGTGCCAGCAGCCCCGGACAGGGGGCGGACACTGAAGCTTTCTTT TRBD1 many TRBV3-1 15 TRBJ1-1
CASSPTGTGEKLFF TGTGCCAGCAGCCCGACAGGCACGGGTGAAAAACTGTTTTTT NA many TRBV12-3/TRBV12-4 14 TRBJ1-4
CATSRGGALPTQYF TGTGCCACCAGCAGAGGCGGGGCCCTCCCTACGCAGTATTTT NA NA TRBV15 14 TRBJ2-3
CASSSRRNRDWGKLFF TGTGCCAGTAGTAGCCGCCGCAACAGGGATTGGGGAAAACTGTTTTTT NA few TRBV19 16 TRBJ1-4
CASSWTSGRAYEQYF TGTGCCAGCAGCTGGACTAGCGGGAGGGCATACGAGCAGTACTTC TRBD2 few TRBV7-2 15 TRBJ2-7
CASTDLRDLPDTQYF TGTGCCAGCACCGACCTCCGGGACCTCCCAGATACGCAGTATTTT NA NA TRBV6-2/TRBV6-3 15 TRBJ2-3
CASSPRGGSYNEQFF TGTGCCAGCTCTCCGCGGGGGGGATCGTACAATGAGCAGTTCTTC TRBD2 many TRBV18 15 TRBJ2-1
CASSYDFPGPGTDSGNTIYF TGTGCCAGCAGTTACGACTTTCCAGGTCCGGGGACAGACTCTGGAAACACCATATATTTT TRBD1 few TRBV6-6 20 TRBJ1-3
CASSVTGGGKLFF TGTGCCAGCAGCGTAACGGGGGGTGGCAAACTGTTTTTT NA many TRBV9 13 TRBJ1-4
CASSLTKLAGAPDEQFF TGTGCCAGCAGCTTAACGAAATTAGCGGGGGCCCCCGACGAGCAGTTCTTC TRBD2 few TRBV7-3 17 TRBJ2-1
CASSSRDKQFF TGTGCCAGCAGCTCCCGGGACAAGCAGTTCTTC NA NA TRBV4-2 11 TRBJ2-1
CASSSPTRRFEGSYNEQFF TGTGCCAGCAGTTCCCCGACTAGGCGGTTTGAGGGATCCTACAATGAGCAGTTCTTC NA few TRBV28 19 TRBJ2-1